This T cell receptor beta chain was obtained from a study of CD8 T cells in Susac syndrome. J gave up 11 bases and V 0 bases, and 8 bases lay outside the gene matches. This CDR3 spans 15 amino acids. Germline V gene sequence: CDR1 MGHRA, CDR2 YSYEKL. RNA was extracted with the RNeasy kit, and a quantity of roughly 0.5 to 1 ug was reverse transcribed using random hexamers. Amplification of TCR beta CDR3 used immunoSEQ multiplex PCR across 54 Vbeta and 13 Jbeta. One entry per CDR3 protein results from TCRdb running MiXCR on the immunoSEQ multiplex PCR reads. Here the sample spans 150,000 to 200,000 distinct CDR3 sequences, 91% being singletons. From blood CD8+ and CD4+ T cells, the TCR beta chain was sequenced.

Sequencing was carried out using CD4+ T cells from PBMCs. V gene TRBV4-1 combines with J gene TRBJ1-5, with 9 nucleotides matching TRBD1. This TCR derives from a human donor with Susac syndrome. The CDR3 here is CASSQEWGQGVAQHF. CDR3 DNA: TGCGCCAGCAGCCAAGAATGGGGACAGGGCGTAGCCCAGCATTTT.